These T cell receptor beta chains were read from a single sample in a study of a mutant IDH1 vaccine in newly diagnosed glioma. Their recognized antigens are unknown. TCRdb keeps only in-frame clones here, not all; method: immunoSEQ multiplex PCR. Among about 39,000 clones, 80% were seen once, and the ten largest hold approximately 15%. The sequencing here drew on peripheral blood mononuclear cells (PBMCs), taken from a glioma patient whose treatment included an IDH1 peptide vaccine. The receptors come from a woman under 40 with glioma. Some clones in this sample may be carry-over from other donors' samples. CDR3s include the opening cysteine and the closing phenylalanine or tryptophan. D genes are given only for firm matches. Some rows mark clone size as missing; the rest say once, few, many or name a class of expanded clone.

.	TRBV18	TRBJ2-3	TRBD1	CASSPPGGEYDYTQYF	TGTGCCAGCTCACCACCAGGGGGCGAGTATGACTATACGCAGTATTTT
.	TRBV30	TRBJ2-7	TRBD1	CAWSEDRAGSYEQYF	TGTGCCTGGAGTGAGGACAGGGCCGGCTCCTACGAGCAGTACTTC
.	TRBV11-2	TRBJ1-4	TRBD1	CASSVGDSATNEKLFF	TGTGCCAGCAGCGTGGGGGACAGTGCAACTAATGAAAAACTGTTTTTT
.	TRBV7-2	TRBJ2-1	TRBD2	CASSLMPSGRATYEQFF	TGTGCCAGCAGCTTAATGCCTAGCGGGAGGGCCACGTATGAGCAGTTCTTC
.	TRBV4-2	TRBJ1-1	.	CASSPRTVNTEAFF	TGTGCCAGCAGCCCCCGGACAGTGAACACTGAAGCTTTCTTT
few	TRBV5-6	TRBJ1-1	.	CASSPLGGEAFF	TGTGCCAGCAGCCCCCTGGGCGGTGAAGCTTTCTTT
.	TRBV13	TRBJ1-3	.	CASSSSSRGNTIYF	TGTGCCAGCAGCTCCTCAAGCAGGGGAAACACCATATATTTT
few	TRBV19	TRBJ1-1	.	CASRLVGNTEAFF	TGTGCCAGTAGGCTGGTAGGGAACACTGAAGCTTTCTTT
.	TRBV9	TRBJ2-1	.	CASSGLKEQFF	TGTGCCAGCAGCGGCCTAAAGGAGCAGTTCTTC
medium-sized	TRBV19	TRBJ2-1	TRBD2	CASSTTSGDYNEQFF	TGTGCCAGTAGCACGACTAGCGGGGATTACAATGAGCAGTTCTTC
.	TRBV29-1	TRBJ1-4	.	CSVAGTPNAMAEKLFF	TGCAGCGTGGCCGGGACCCCGAATGCCATGGCGGAAAAACTGTTTTTT
.	TRBV18	TRBJ2-5	.	CASSPREGDQETQYF	TGTGCCAGCTCACCACGGGAGGGGGACCAAGAGACCCAGTACTTC
once	TRBV27	TRBJ2-7	TRBD1	CASARQGRGYEQYF	TGTGCCAGCGCACGACAGGGAAGAGGATACGAGCAGTACTTC
.	TRBV2	TRBJ1-5	.	CASSESTSSQHF	TGTGCCAGCAGTGAATCGACCAGTTCCCAGCATTTT
.	TRBV4-2	TRBJ2-7	.	CASSQEAEAHSYEQYF	TGTGCCAGCAGCCAAGAAGCGGAGGCCCACTCCTACGAGCAGTACTTC
.	TRBV6-1	TRBJ2-7	.	CASSEYGSYEQYF	TGTGCCAGCAGTGAATATGGCAGCTACGAGCAGTACTTC
few	TRBV6-1	TRBJ1-5	.	CASSPQGGQPQHF	TGTGCCAGCAGTCCACAGGGAGGTCAGCCCCAGCATTTT
.	TRBV11-2	TRBJ2-7	.	CASSLGARVGEQYF	TGTGCCAGCAGCTTAGGGGCACGGGTGGGGGAGCAGTACTTC
once	TRBV5-1	TRBJ1-3	TRBD1	CASSPDRGPGNTIYF	TGCGCCAGCAGCCCGGACAGGGGGCCTGGAAATACCATATATTTT
once	TRBV21-1	TRBJ1-2	.	CASSKALGVTGSFYGYTF	TGTGCCAGCAGCAAAGCGCTAGGGGTAACAGGTTCATTCTATGGCTACACCTTC
.	TRBV6-6	TRBJ2-5	TRBD1	CASRVNPDRGRETQYF	TGTGCCAGCAGAGTTAATCCCGACAGGGGGCGAGAGACCCAGTACTTC
.	TRBV6-6	TRBJ2-5	.	CAIQRSPGTQYF	TGTGCCATCCAGCGGTCCCCGGGGACCCAGTACTTC
.	TRBV5-1	TRBJ1-1	TRBD1	CASSYYRGGTEAFF	TGCGCCAGCAGCTATTACAGGGGTGGGACTGAAGCTTTCTTT
.	TRBV28	TRBJ2-3	.	CASSPPEYF	TGTGCCAGCAGTCCTCCGGAGTATTTT
.	TRBV7-9	TRBJ2-1	TRBD2	CASNVALAGDNEQFF	TGTGCCAGTAACGTTGCGCTAGCGGGAGACAATGAGCAGTTCTTC
once	TRBV13	TRBJ2-1	TRBD2	CASSSPVGAGVDNEQFF	TGTGCCAGCAGCTCCCCCGTGGGAGCGGGAGTCGACAATGAGCAGTTCTTC
.	TRBV30	TRBJ2-5	TRBD2	CAWTSQLAHLYF	TGTGCCTGGACCTCCCAACTAGCGCACTTGTACTTC
.	TRBV6-8	TRBJ2-3	.	CATQGLNTCRTDTQYF	TGTGCCACCCAGGGGCTAAACACTTGCAGAACAGATACGCAGTATTTT
.	TRBV29-1	TRBJ1-1	.	CSVVQNTEAFF	TGCAGCGTTGTCCAGAACACTGAAGCTTTCTTT
.	TRBV18	TRBJ2-7	TRBD2	CASSPAAGGGEQYF	TGTGCCAGCTCACCAGCAGCGGGAGGGGGCGAGCAGTACTTC
.	TRBV5-1	TRBJ2-7	.	CASSGIGYEQYF	TGCGCCAGCAGTGGGATCGGTTACGAGCAGTACTTC
.	TRBV12-5	TRBJ2-3	.	CASALGGTSSTDTQYF	TGTGCTAGTGCCTTAGGGGGAACATCTAGCACAGATACGCAGTATTTT
.	TRBV19	TRBJ1-5	.	CASSPRRDSLGAQHF	TGTGCCAGTAGTCCCCGCCGGGACTCACTCGGGGCCCAGCATTTT
.	TRBV18	TRBJ2-7	.	CASSPLDGSYEQYF	TGTGCCAGCTCACCGCTAGATGGGTCCTACGAGCAGTACTTC
.	TRBV6-1	TRBJ1-1	.	CASSPRQDQAFF	TGTGCCAGCAGCCCGAGACAGGATCAAGCTTTCTTT
.	TRBV19	TRBJ1-5	.	CATSGGYDQPQHF	TGTGCCACTTCAGGAGGGTATGATCAGCCCCAGCATTTT
.	TRBV6-1	TRBJ2-7	.	CASSEDPAGGTYEQYF	TGTGCCAGCAGTGAAGATCCTGCGGGCGGGACCTACGAGCAGTACTTC
.	TRBV12-5	TRBJ1-5	.	CASGFSSAQPQHF	TGTGCTAGTGGTTTTTCGTCCGCTCAGCCCCAGCATTTT
.	TRBV30	TRBJ1-5	.	CAWSVGASNQPQHF	TGTGCCTGGAGTGTAGGGGCAAGCAATCAGCCCCAGCATTTT
medium-sized	TRBV18	TRBJ2-5	.	CASSLNQAAQGRETQYF	TGTGCCAGCTCACTGAATCAAGCGGCCCAGGGGCGGGAGACCCAGTACTTC
.	TRBV7-9	TRBJ2-3	.	CASSPLGRVSTDTQYF	TGTGCCAGCAGCCCCCTGGGACGGGTTAGCACAGATACGCAGTATTTT
.	TRBV6-5	TRBJ2-1	TRBD2	CASTPGLAGVSEQFF	TGTGCCAGCACCCCAGGGCTAGCGGGAGTAAGTGAGCAGTTCTTC
.	TRBV7-2	TRBJ2-1	.	CASMPGLIYNEQFF	TGTGCCAGCATGCCGGGACTGATCTACAATGAGCAGTTCTTC
.	TRBV7-2	TRBJ2-5	.	CASSLSRADRETQYF	TGTGCCAGCAGCTTAAGTCGGGCGGACCGGGAGACCCAGTACTTC
.	TRBV25-1	TRBJ1-2	.	CASSEGPGVGGSYGYTF	TGTGCCAGCAGTGAAGGTCCCGGTGTGGGGGGAAGCTATGGCTACACCTTC
.	TRBV7-2	TRBJ1-3	TRBD1	CASSLRKGARLHTIYF	TGTGCCAGCAGCTTGAGAAAGGGGGCCCGGCTTCACACCATATATTTT
few	TRBV6-1	TRBJ1-3	.	CASDSLSGNTIYF	TGTGCCAGCGACTCTCTCTCTGGAAACACCATATATTTT
.	TRBV21-1	TRBJ2-7	.	CASSRGWQISYEQYF	TGTGCCAGCAGCCGGGGTTGGCAGATCTCCTACGAGCAGTACTTC
.	TRBV2	TRBJ1-1	.	CARKGGMNTEAFF	TGTGCCCGTAAGGGGGGGATGAACACTGAAGCTTTCTTT
.	TRBV7-6	TRBJ2-7	TRBD2	CASSLGEGEQYF	TGTGCCAGCAGCTTAGGGGAGGGCGAGCAGTACTTC
.	TRBV6-4	TRBJ2-2	TRBD2	CASSVAGGGELFF	TGTGCCAGCAGTGTCGCGGGGGGCGGGGAGCTGTTTTTT
.	TRBV27	TRBJ2-7	.	CASSLSRGYEQYF	TGTGCCAGCAGTTTATCGAGGGGCTACGAGCAGTACTTC
.	TRBV27	TRBJ1-2	.	CASREQANYGYTF	TGTGCCAGCAGGGAACAGGCAAACTATGGCTACACCTTC
.	TRBV5-6	TRBJ1-5	TRBD1	CASSGWDRGNQPQHF	TGTGCCAGCAGCGGATGGGACAGGGGAAATCAGCCCCAGCATTTT